The 19 T cell receptor beta chains given below trace back to one sample, sequenced in a study of blood T cell repertoires in COVID-19. Some clones are missing from TCRdb's copy, which holds only in-frame ones; the method was immunoSEQ multiplex PCR. The sample includes nearly 200,000 clones, about 90% of them seen just once. Sequencing used PBMCs or T cells enriched from blood (not recorded which). These receptors were taken from a woman younger than 35 who had recovered from COVID-19.

This clone was observed a single time. V usage is TRBV20-1 and J usage is TRBJ1-1; D gene ambiguous. Trimming pared 6 bases from V and 0 bases from J, leaving 5 bases between. This CDR3 is built from 11 residues. Germline loops: CDR1 DFQATT, CDR2 SNEGSKA (reference sequence). The CDR3 DNA reads as TGCAGTGCCGTAGTGAACACTGAAGCTTTCTTT. Amino acid sequence: CSAVVNTEAFF.

This sequence joins TRBV2 and TRBJ1-2, with D maybe TRBD1 (5 bases). V lost 4 bases and J 0 bases, leaving 12 bases between the germline ends. There are 15 residues in the CDR3. Germline V CDR1 and CDR2: SNHLY, FYNNEI. CDR3 residues: CASSVARATNYGYTF. The CDR3 coding sequence is TGTGCCAGCAGTGTTGCCAGGGCCACTAACTATGGCTACACCTTC.

The rearrangement joins TRBV7-2 to TRBJ1-6; 8 bases align to TRBD1. J lost 9 bases, V lost 6 bases, and 13 bases had no gene match. Germline V gene lookup returns CDR1 SGHTA and CDR2 FQGNSA. The CDR3 is made up of 16 amino acids. This CDR3 reads CASRDSRQGPTSPLHF. The CDR3, as DNA: TGTGCCAGCAGGGACTCAAGACAGGGGCCCACTTCACCCCTCCACTTT.

The rearrangement links TRBV27 to TRBJ2-3, with TRBD2 matching over 8 bases. Trimming cost V 2 bases and J 2 bases; bases outside gene matches: 6. The CDR3 is made up of 16 amino acids. The germline CDR1 and CDR2 sequences are MNHEY and SMNVEV (reference sequence). The CDR3 nucleotides are TGTGCCAGCAGTTTAGGCGGGGGGCGCGTCACAGATACGCAGTATTTT. It specifies CASSLGGGRVTDTQYF.

The chain combines TRBV29-1 with TRBJ1-1; D might be TRBD1 (6 bases). V lost 6 bases, J lost 4 bases, and 12 bases lay in between. CDR1 is SQVTM, CDR2 ANQGSEA, per germline. The CDR3 loop spans 12 amino acids. The CDR3 sequence is CSVPTGPTEAFF. The CDR3 coding sequence is TGCAGCGTGCCGACAGGTCCCACTGAAGCTTTCTTT.

The chain carries TRBV13 and TRBJ1-5, with D unclear. Trimming stripped 0 bases from V and 3 bases from J, with 6 bases between. Germline values: CDR1 PRHDT, CDR2 FYEKMQ (reference sequence). The CDR3 sequence is 14 residues long. In DNA form, the CDR3 reads TGTGCCAGCAGCTTAGGCGGAGACAATCAGCCCCAGCATTTT. It yields the protein CASSLGGDNQPQHF.

CDR3 bases: TGCGCCAGCAGCCAAAGTGGGGGGGGCAGATTGAACACTGAAGCTTTCTTT. Translation gives CASSQSGGGRLNTEAFF. The chain combines TRBV4-1 with TRBJ1-1; a weak D match, TRBD1 (6 bases). Germline V lookup: CDR1 MGHRA, CDR2 YSYEKL. This CDR3 is 17 amino acids long. With 2 bases removed from V and 0 bases from J, the gap between germline ends came to 16 bases.

The J gene is TRBJ1-1, the V gene TRBV27, with D hard to call. The V end was cut by 2 bases, the J end by 1 base, with 11 bases between. This CDR3 is built from 15 residues. Germline loops: CDR1 MNHEY, CDR2 SMNVEV (reference sequence). This chain's CDR3 is CASSLREGRNTEAFF. DNA for the CDR3: TGTGCCAGCAGTTTAAGGGAGGGTCGGAACACTGAAGCTTTCTTT.

The rearrangement links TRBV7-2 to TRBJ1-2, with D tentatively TRBD1 (5 bases). CDR3 size: 19 residues. Germline V gives CDR1 SGHTA, CDR2 FQGNSA. Trimming pared 5 bases from V and 2 bases from J, leaving 27 bases between. The CDR3: CASSRERGGSRSRNYGYTF. Written as DNA, the CDR3 is TGTGCCAGCAGCCGGGAAAGGGGAGGGTCGCGGAGTCGGAACTATGGCTACACCTTC.

This clone occurred a few times. The chain carries TRBV7-7 and TRBJ2-5; a possible D gene is TRBD2 (5 bases). The CDR3 has 14 amino acids. The V end lost 4 bases, the J end lost 6 bases, and 15 bases lay between the germline ends. Germline loops: CDR1 SSHAT, CDR2 FNYEAQ (reference sequence). The CDR3 here is CASSYSGMGKTQYF. The CDR3 coding sequence is TGTGCCAGCAGCTACTCGGGGATGGGGAAGACCCAGTACTTC.

This chain connects TRBV5-8 to TRBJ1-1; D remains unclear. Trimming removed 1 base at V and 4 bases at J, with 11 bases between. CDR1 is SGHTS, CDR2 YDEGEE, per germline. The CDR3 covers 14 residues. CDR3 loop: CASSLKGGGTEAFF. CDR3 coding DNA: TGTGCCAGCAGCTTGAAAGGAGGTGGCACTGAAGCTTTCTTT.

This clone was seen once. V gene TRBV7-3 combines with J gene TRBJ1-3; tentative D call: TRBD1 (5 bases). Germline-derived CDR1 and CDR2 are SGHTA and FQGTGA. The V and J ends lost 0 bases and 2 bases respectively, with 11 bases between them. CDR3 length equals 16 residues. CDR3 protein: CASSLTGKGTGNTIYF. The CDR3 nucleotides are TGTGCCAGCAGCTTAACAGGCAAGGGGACTGGAAACACCATATATTTT.

The chain links TRBV27 to TRBJ1-2; D may be TRBD1 (6 bases). The ends were cut back, 3 bases at V and 4 bases at J, with 12 bases in the middle. Germline V gene data show CDR1 as MNHEY and CDR2 as SMNVEV (reference sequence). This CDR3 has 14 amino acids. DNA of the CDR3: TGTGCCAGCAGTTTCTCCAGGGGTGCCTATGGCTACACCTTC. This encodes CASSFSRGAYGYTF.

This chain connects TRBV19 to TRBJ1-5; no reliable D call. CDR3 length equals 12 residues. V was cut by 5 bases and J by 4 bases, with 6 bases left in between. Germline lookup yields CDR1 LNHDA and CDR2 SQIVND (reference sequence). Here the CDR3 DNA reads TGTGCCAGTAGTGGACTAAATCAGCCCCAGCATTTT. Translating gives CASSGLNQPQHF.

J is TRBJ2-2 and V is TRBV4-2; 10 nucleotides agree with TRBD2. V was clipped by 2 bases and J by 4 bases; unmatched bases: 7. In germline, CDR1 is LGHNA, CDR2 YNFKEQ. The CDR3 has 17 amino acids. CDR3 region: CASSQKAGGPGTGELFF. CDR3 bases: TGTGCCAGCAGCCAAAAAGCGGGGGGGCCGGGCACCGGGGAGCTGTTTTTT.

The V and J genes are TRBV6-5 and TRBJ1-1, with D maybe TRBD1 (6 bases). Germline V gives CDR1 MNHEY, CDR2 SVGAGI. V lost 4 bases and J lost 6, with 18 bases in between. The CDR3 spans 15 residues. CDR3 residues: CASSSGGLQGPEAFF. The CDR3 region has the DNA TGTGCCAGCAGTTCCGGGGGGCTACAGGGCCCTGAAGCTTTCTTT.

This chain connects TRBV29-1 to TRBJ2-3; 8 nucleotides line up with TRBD1. CDR3 length: 13 residues. Germline V gene lookup returns CDR1 SQVTM and CDR2 ANQGSEA. V lost 6 bases and J lost 0; bases outside the gene matches: 2. The CDR3 DNA reads as TGCAGCGTGGACAGGGCGAGCACAGATACGCAGTATTTT. Its protein product is CSVDRASTDTQYF.

The chain uses TRBV3-1 (or the pseudogene TRBV3-2) and TRBJ1-2, with 9 nucleotides matching TRBD1. CDR1 is LGHDT and CDR2 is YNNKEL in the germline V gene (reference sequence). After removal of 3 bases from V and 10 bases from J, the junction contained 9 bases not matched to a gene. There are 14 residues in the CDR3. The CDR3 sequence is CASSQGPGTGLYTF. CDR3 coding DNA: TGTGCCAGCAGCCAGGGTCCCGGGACAGGGCTCTACACCTTC.

The chain is built from TRBV28 and TRBJ1-1; D is perhaps TRBD1 (6 bases). The V end was cut by 4 bases, the J end by 3 bases, with 12 bases between. The germline V gene has CDR1 MDHEN and CDR2 SYDVKM. CDR3 length equals 14 residues. In nucleotides, the CDR3 is TGTGCCAGCAGTTCCCTGGACAGTCACACTGAAGCTTTCTTT. Translated, it gives CASSSLDSHTEAFF.